A single sample gave rise to the 11 T cell receptor beta chains below, sequenced in a study of cytomegalovirus exposure and HLA in healthy donors. The PCR ran on 60 Vbeta and 13 Jbeta primers. Sequencing was performed with immunoSEQ multiplex PCR; in TCRdb, only in-frame clones are kept and a portion is missing. The data hold about 130,000 clones, with roughly 78% observed a single time. Source material: PBMCs. The receptor set was obtained from a male donor in good health and CMV-seronegative.

V and J are TRBV5-4 and TRBJ1-3; D might be TRBD1 (5 bases). The germline V and J ends were trimmed by 6 bases and 0 bases, with 10 bases remaining between them. CDR3 length: 14 amino acids. Germline V gives CDR1 SGHNT, CDR2 YYREEE (reference sequence). Here the CDR3 reads CASIDRGSGNTIYF. DNA for the CDR3: TGTGCCAGCATAGACAGAGGCTCTGGAAACACCATATATTTT.

The J gene is TRBJ2-1, the V gene TRBV10-2; D unclear. This CDR3 comprises 16 residues. CDR1 is WSHSY and CDR2 is SAAADI in the germline V gene. V was cut by 4 bases and J by 3 bases, with 16 bases left in between. The CDR3 spells CASSADWNVVYNEQFF. The CDR3 DNA reads TGCGCCAGCAGTGCAGACTGGAACGTAGTCTACAATGAGCAGTTCTTC.

This clone was recorded only once. This CDR3 is CASSEDKVSYNSPLHF. CDR3 DNA sequence: TGTGCCAGCAGCGAGGATAAAGTCTCCTATAATTCACCCCTCCACTTT. The V and J genes are TRBV11-1 and TRBJ1-6; D gene uncertain. Germline-derived CDR1 and CDR2 are SGHAT and FQDESV (reference sequence). The CDR3 loop spans 16 amino acids. V shed 5 bases and J shed 0 bases, with 11 bases lying between them.

The chain couples TRBV5-1 to TRBJ2-4; perhaps TRBD2 as D (5 bases). CDR3 size: 15 residues. Germline CDR1 reads SGHRS; CDR2 reads YFSETQ. The germline V and J ends were trimmed by 4 bases and 3 bases, with 14 bases remaining between them. CDR3 amino acids: CASSGGGGGKNIQYF. The CDR3 region has the DNA TGCGCCAGCAGCGGCGGAGGAGGAGGCAAAAACATTCAGTACTTC.

The rearrangement uses TRBV27 and TRBJ2-3; no reliable D call. The germline CDR1 and CDR2 sequences are MNHEY and SMNVEV (reference sequence). Trimming took 3 bases from V and 2 from J, leaving 12 bases between them. The CDR3 consists of 15 residues. CDR3 in DNA: TGTGCCAGCAGTTTTGTGGCGGAGAACACAGATACGCAGTATTTT. Amino acid sequence: CASSFVAENTDTQYF.

The V gene is TRBV6-6, the J gene TRBJ2-3; 8 bases are a match to TRBD2. Germline-derived CDR1 and CDR2 are MNHNY and SVGAGI (reference sequence). The V and J ends lost 5 bases and 3 bases, in that order; junction bases with no gene match: 10. This CDR3 is 16 amino acids long. The CDR3 sequence: CASSPGGGVGTDTQYF. In DNA, the CDR3 is TGTGCCAGCAGTCCGGGGGGGGGTGTGGGGACAGATACGCAGTATTTT.

The DNA for the CDR3 is TGTGCCAGCAGTGGAAGGAGGGAGCAGTACTTC. Encoded protein: CASSGRREQYF. The chain is built from TRBV2 and TRBJ2-5; tentative D call: TRBD2 (6 bases). From germline, CDR1 is SNHLY and CDR2 FYNNEI. This CDR3 is built from 11 residues. Trimming cost V 4 bases and J 11 bases, with 11 bases left between them.

CDR3 coding DNA: TGTGCCAGCAGCTTAGGGACTAGCCCCCTCAATGAGCAGTTCTTC. It specifies CASSLGTSPLNEQFF. The V call is TRBV5-4, the J call TRBJ2-1; TRBD2 aligns across 9 bases. With 2 bases clipped from V and 6 bases from J, the junction kept 6 bases outside the gene matches. Looked up from germline, CDR1 is SGHNT and CDR2 is YYREEE (reference sequence). This CDR3 has 15 amino acids.

The V and J genes are TRBV7-6 and TRBJ2-2, with 10 positions matching TRBD1. J was trimmed by 3 bases and V by 6 bases; bases with no gene match: 4. The CDR3 extends over 15 amino acids. The germline V gene has CDR1 SGHVS and CDR2 FNYEAQ. CDR3 sequence: CASRVGQGYTGELFF. The DNA of the CDR3 is TGTGCCAGCAGGGTGGGACAGGGGTACACCGGGGAGCTGTTTTTT.

The chain carries TRBV5-4 and TRBJ2-1; 10 bases are a match to TRBD2. CDR1 SGHNT and CDR2 YYREEE come from the germline V gene (reference sequence). V lost 6 bases to trimming and J lost 4 bases; unmatched junction nucleotides: 10. This CDR3 region has 16 residues. The CDR3 DNA reads TGTGCCAGCACCTCAAAGACAGCGGGAGGGTACAATGAGCAGTTCTTC. It codes for CASTSKTAGGYNEQFF.

V usage is TRBV4-2 and J usage is TRBJ2-5; 7 bases agree with TRBD1. V lost 1 base to trimming and J lost 5 bases; unmatched junction nucleotides: 10. This CDR3 region has 16 residues. Germline CDR1 is LGHNA and CDR2 is YNFKEQ. DNA of the CDR3: TGTGCCAGCAGCCAAGGTGATCAGGGGGTGATCGAGACCCAGTACTTC. Translation gives CASSQGDQGVIETQYF.